This TCR beta chain was obtained from a study of shared clonotypes between healthy human individuals (dated by TCRdb to between 2020 and 2021). Concerning the study at large: The cohort comprised a couple of women and three men aged 18 to 49 years. For each donor, CD4 naive and CD4 memory were each run on three plates, CD8 naive on two plates, and CD8 memory on one plate. The study deeply sequenced blood TCR repertoires of several healthy adults to estimate repertoire size and the extent of clonotype sharing between individuals. To increase sequencing depth and limit assay-specific biases, TCR repertoire library preparation and sequencing were carried out by different laboratories using diverse techniques. Each donor's leukapheresis produced roughly between about 0.8 and 8.9 billion PBMCs. Results and caveats for the whole study, not just this receptor: Because the study included only a small number of donors, the genetic and exposure-history diversity represented was limited. Naive subsets generally had larger estimated clonotype richness than memory subsets did. Based on pairwise subsampling, the degree of clonotype sharing among donors was expected to be affected by sequencing depth. Compared with non-shared clonotypes, the clonotypes found in all four sorted-subset donors had higher generation probabilities. Approximately 5% of naive CD4, approximately 3.7% of naive CD8, about 2.4% of memory CD4, and about 0.4% of memory CD8 clonotypes were shared across a few donors. Only blood was sampled, and tissue TCR repertoires likely differ from those in blood. Rarefaction of sorted-subset datasets indicated incomplete sequencing despite the large sequencing depth.

Using the deep immunoSEQ assay, multiplex PCR amplified TCR CDR3 regions from genomic DNA. Extracted genomic DNA from each cell subset was distributed evenly across all wells of several immunoSEQ 96-well plates, and each plate was treated as a replicate. Each replicate PCR for sorted subsets received roughly 200 ng genomic DNA, equal to about 30,000 T cell genomes. Purified libraries were quantified with a Qubit 3.0 fluorometer, sized on a Bioanalyzer 2100, and re-quantified with the KAPA Library Quantification kit. Every immunoSEQ 96-well plate was sequenced on a dedicated single-read 150-cycle Illumina NextSeq 550 flow cell. The authors' pipeline ran thus. Because the immunoSEQ output held only junctional sequences and lacked quality scores, the filtering could not match the filtering applied to full-length reads. To assign V/J genes and CDR3, sequences were annotated using PyIR, a Python wrapper for IgBLAST v1.9, with IMGT germline references. Reads were filtered out if the reads had weak V/J assignments (E-value above 1e-6), no CDR3, stop codons, out-of-frame junctions, or ambiguous translated residues. V3J clonotypes were defined as sequences sharing an identical inferred V gene, J gene, and CDR3 amino acid sequence. The percentage overlap between two repertoires was calculated by dividing the number of shared unique clonotypes by the size of the smaller repertoire. RTK rarefaction, the Chao1 estimator, and Recon v2.1 estimates of unobserved clonotypes were used to assess repertoire richness. Generation probabilities were computed with OLGA for all TCRbeta clonotypes obtained by the gDNA method from four donors. TCRdb carries this immuneACCESS record with in-frame sequences only. Its versions omit some clonotypes, under half of them owing to an unresolved V gene in the studies checked, with the rest unexplained. V, J and clone size are those of that table, while D and trimming were read from the DNA. This sample comprises fewer than 2.5 million clones, approximately 94% of them detected only once. About 0.38% of the sample is held by the ten biggest clonotypes.

Via the germline V gene, CDR1 is MNHNS and CDR2 SASEGT. The CDR3 spans 14 residues, from the cysteine through the phenylalanine. Only CDR3 DNA is held: 42 bases, read in frame from base 1. Cut back by 4 bases and 4 bases, the V and J ends lie 14 bases apart. Concerning this clone: The specificity of this receptor is unknown. There are no base qualities to consult, and no much larger clone falls within one base.

Donors were healthy HIV-negative adults with no recently reported acute infections or vaccinations. Every donor was a Caucasian adult living in Nashville, Tennessee, USA. CD4+ T cells were enriched by magnetic negative selection, after which naive cells were positively selected on CD45RA and the negative fraction was taken as the memory subset. Blood was obtained by leukapheresis, after which PBMCs were separated by Ficoll-Histopaque density gradient centrifugation and cryopreserved in liquid nitrogen vapor phase. Analytical flow cytometry was used to check the purity and quantity of every magnetically sorted T cell population. From each sorted fraction, genomic DNA was isolated and quantified by UV absorbance on a Nanodrop 2000c.

The sample taken for sequencing was naive CD4+ T cells from PBMCs. The sample's cell subset or site, from its label and the paper: CD45RA+ positively selected. The sequence links TRBV6-1 to TRBJ2-7; TRBD1 is a weak D gene call, 6 bases matching. This clonotype originated in a man aged 18 to 29 in good health. Some clones in this sample may be carry-over from other donors' samples. The nucleotides are TGTGCCAGCAGTGGGGGGCCTCGCATTTACGAGCAGTACTTC. Its protein product is CASSGGPRIYEQYF.